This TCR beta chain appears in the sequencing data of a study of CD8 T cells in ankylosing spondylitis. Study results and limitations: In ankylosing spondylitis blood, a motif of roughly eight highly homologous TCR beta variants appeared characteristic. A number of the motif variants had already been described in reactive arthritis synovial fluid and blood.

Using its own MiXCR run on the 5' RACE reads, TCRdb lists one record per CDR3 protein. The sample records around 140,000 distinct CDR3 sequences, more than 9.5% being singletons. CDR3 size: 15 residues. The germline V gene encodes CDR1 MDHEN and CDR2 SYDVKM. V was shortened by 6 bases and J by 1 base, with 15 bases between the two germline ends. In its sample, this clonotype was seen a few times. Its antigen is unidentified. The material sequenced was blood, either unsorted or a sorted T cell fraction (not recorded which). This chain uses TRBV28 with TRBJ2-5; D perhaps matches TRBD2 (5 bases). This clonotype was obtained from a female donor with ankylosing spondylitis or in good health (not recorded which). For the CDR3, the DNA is TGTGCCAGCAGCCTCTGGACCGAGGGCCAAGAGACCCAGTACTTC. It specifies CASSLWTEGQETQYF.